Each of the 11 T cell receptor beta chains below was sequenced from the same sample in a study of cytomegalovirus exposure and HLA in healthy donors. Use of 60 Vbeta and 13 Jbeta primers characterized the PCR. Clones were read by immunoSEQ multiplex PCR, and TCRdb kept only the in-frame ones, dropping some. The table counts 70,000 to 75,000 clones; about 3.8% lies in the top ten. The sequencing input was PBMCs. These receptors were taken from a female donor in good health and CMV-seropositive.

The V call is TRBV5-1, the J call TRBJ1-4, with D possibly TRBD1 on 5 matching bases. In germline, CDR1 is SGHRS, CDR2 YFSETQ. The CDR3 is 15 residues long. V lost 0 bases, J lost 6 bases, and 12 bases lay in between. CDR3 amino acids: CASSLEGLRDEKLFF. For the CDR3, the DNA is TGCGCCAGCAGCTTGGAGGGGCTACGGGATGAAAAACTGTTTTTT.

This chain links TRBV6-5 with TRBJ2-7, with D possibly TRBD1 on 6 matching bases. This CDR3 comprises 15 residues. Deletions cut 6 bases from V and 5 bases from J, with 20 bases between. In germline, CDR1 is MNHEY, CDR2 SVGAGI. The CDR3 nucleotides are TGTGCCAGCAGCAGTCCCGAAAGGGGGAAGGACGAGCAGTACTTC. Translating it yields CASSSPERGKDEQYF.

V usage is TRBV2 and J usage is TRBJ2-4; maybe TRBD1 (5 bases). V was pared by 2 bases and J by 5 bases, with 13 bases between. Germline V gene lookup returns CDR1 SNHLY and CDR2 FYNNEI. The CDR3 extends over 15 amino acids. CDR3 coding DNA: TGTGCCAGCAGTGAATGGTCGGCAGGGCAAAACATTCAGTACTTC. Residues: CASSEWSAGQNIQYF. The whole variable domain, filled in from reference TRBV2 and TRBJ2-4, reads EPEVTQTPSHQVTQMGQEVILRCVPISNHLYFYWYRQILGQKVEFLVSFYNNEISEKSEIFDDQFSVERPDGSNFTLKIRSTKLEDSAMYFCASSEWSAGQNIQYFGAGTRLSVL.

This sequence joins TRBV10-2 and TRBJ2-7; TRBD2 agrees at 12 bases. J lost 2 bases, V lost 7 bases, and 6 bases had no gene match. Germline CDR1 is WSHSY and CDR2 is SAAADI. This CDR3 spans 15 amino acids. The CDR3 region is CASNQLAGGTYEQYF. The CDR3 bases are TGCGCCAGCAATCAACTAGCGGGAGGAACCTACGAGCAGTACTTC.

The V and J genes are TRBV29-1 and TRBJ1-1; D may be TRBD1 (5 bases). This CDR3 has 16 amino acids. Germline CDR1 is SQVTM and CDR2 is ANQGSEA. The V and J ends lost 6 bases and 9 bases respectively, with 29 bases between them. In DNA form, the CDR3 reads TGCAGCGTCGATAATTACCTTAGGGGCACGGTTTATAAAGCTTTCTTT. As protein: CSVDNYLRGTVYKAFF.

The V call is TRBV6-6, the J call TRBJ1-2; perhaps TRBD1 as D (6 bases). This CDR3 contains 15 residues. CDR1 and CDR2 from the germline V gene are MNHNY and SVGAGI (reference sequence). Trimming removed 5 bases at V and 3 bases at J, with 16 bases between. CDR3 nucleotide sequence: TGTGCCAGCAGTAGTTCAGGGGCCCAATACTATGGCTACACCTTC. This translates into CASSSSGAQYYGYTF.

The V gene is TRBV13, the J gene TRBJ1-2; 8 bases match TRBD1. Germline CDR1 PRHDT, CDR2 FYEKMQ (reference sequence). The trim removed 1 base at V and 4 bases at J, leaving 5 bases unmatched. The length of the CDR3 is 15 residues. CDR3: CASSLAAGGGYGYTF. In DNA, the CDR3 is TGTGCCAGCAGCTTAGCGGCAGGGGGCGGCTATGGCTACACCTTC.

This chain uses TRBV4-2 with TRBJ2-5, with D unclear. Germline V gene lookup returns CDR1 LGHNA and CDR2 YNFKEQ. There are 13 residues in the CDR3. Trimming stripped 0 bases from V and 3 bases from J, with 5 bases between. The CDR3 nucleotides read TGTGCCAGCAGCCAAGAGCACAAAGAGACCCAGTACTTC. Residues: CASSQEHKETQYF.

The chain uses TRBV2 and TRBJ2-7; 13 positions match TRBD2. J was trimmed by 4 bases and V by 6 bases; bases with no gene match: 3. The CDR3 sequence is 14 residues long. Germline V gene sequence: CDR1 SNHLY, CDR2 FYNNEI. The CDR3 DNA reads as TGTGCCAGCAGACCGGGACTAGCGGGGTACGAGCAGTACTTC. Its translation is CASRPGLAGYEQYF.

Here the CDR3 reads CASSALVSESDTQYF. In DNA, the CDR3 is TGTGCCAGCAGCGCCCTTGTAAGCGAATCCGATACGCAGTATTTT. The rearrangement uses TRBV6-5 and TRBJ2-3; no clear D gene. The germline V and J ends were trimmed by 6 bases and 6 bases, with 19 bases remaining between them. The CDR3 contains 15 residues. Per germline, CDR1 MNHEY and CDR2 SVGAGI.

The rearrangement links TRBV2 to TRBJ1-4; 10 nucleotides agree with TRBD1. The germline CDR1 and CDR2 sequences are SNHLY and FYNNEI. V shed 4 bases, J shed 10 bases, and the junction held 9 bases outside the gene matches. The CDR3 is 15 amino acids. The CDR3 here is CASSAMTGGIGKLFF. CDR3 in DNA: TGTGCCAGCAGTGCTATGACAGGGGGCATCGGAAAACTGTTTTTT. Filled out from reference TRBV2 and TRBJ1-4, the complete variable domain reads EPEVTQTPSHQVTQMGQEVILRCVPISNHLYFYWYRQILGQKVEFLVSFYNNEISEKSEIFDDQFSVERPDGSNFTLKIRSTKLEDSAMYFCASSAMTGGIGKLFFGSGTQLSVL.